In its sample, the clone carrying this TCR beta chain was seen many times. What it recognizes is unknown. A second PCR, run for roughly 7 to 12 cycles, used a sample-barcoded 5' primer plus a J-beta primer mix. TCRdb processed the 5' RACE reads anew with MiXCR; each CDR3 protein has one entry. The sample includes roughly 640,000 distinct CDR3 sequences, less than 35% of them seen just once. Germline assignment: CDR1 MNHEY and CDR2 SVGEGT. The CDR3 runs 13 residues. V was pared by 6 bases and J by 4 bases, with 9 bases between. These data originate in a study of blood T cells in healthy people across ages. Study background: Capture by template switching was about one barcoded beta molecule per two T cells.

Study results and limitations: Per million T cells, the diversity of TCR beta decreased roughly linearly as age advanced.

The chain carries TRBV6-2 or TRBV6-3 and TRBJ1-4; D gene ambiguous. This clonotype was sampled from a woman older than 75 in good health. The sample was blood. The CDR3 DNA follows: TGTGCCAGCAGCCGGGAGCTTAATGAAAAACTGTTTTTT. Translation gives CASSRELNEKLFF.